These 3 T cell receptor beta chains originate from one sample sequenced in a study of cytomegalovirus exposure and HLA in healthy donors. The PCR was carried out with 60 Vbeta primers and 13 Jbeta primers. Profiling relied on immunoSEQ multiplex PCR, and the TCRdb table lists in-frame clones only, not all of them. This table holds under 200,000 clones, around 76% found once. The sequenced sample consisted of PBMCs. All receptors come from a girl aged 5-17 years in good health and CMV-seropositive.

The chain joins TRBV4-1 to TRBJ2-3; D unresolved. The germline V gene encodes CDR1 MGHRA and CDR2 YSYEKL. CDR3 length equals 15 residues. V gave up 1 base and J gave up 3 bases, with 11 bases separating them. CDR3 coding DNA: TGCGCCAGCAGCCAAGCTTCTCACGGGACAGATACGCAGTATTTT. This encodes CASSQASHGTDTQYF.

CDR3 region: CATQYGIAGELFF. CDR3 sequence (DNA): TGTGCCACCCAATACGGGATTGCCGGGGAGCTGTTTTTT. The chain has TRBV28 and TRBJ2-2; D possibly corresponds to TRBD2 (5 bases). The germline V gene encodes CDR1 MDHEN and CDR2 SYDVKM. This CDR3 contains 13 residues. The V and J ends lost 10 bases and 6 bases respectively, with 15 bases between them.

The table lists this clone with a count of one. The chain couples TRBV7-2 to TRBJ2-7; 8 positions match TRBD2. There are 15 residues in the CDR3. From germline, CDR1 is SGHTA and CDR2 FQGNSA. Trimming at V came to 1 base and at J to 2 bases, leaving 4 bases not matched to a gene. The DNA of the CDR3 is TGTGCCAGCAGCTTAGTGCCAGCGGGGGCCTACGAGCAGTACTTC. This encodes CASSLVPAGAYEQYF.